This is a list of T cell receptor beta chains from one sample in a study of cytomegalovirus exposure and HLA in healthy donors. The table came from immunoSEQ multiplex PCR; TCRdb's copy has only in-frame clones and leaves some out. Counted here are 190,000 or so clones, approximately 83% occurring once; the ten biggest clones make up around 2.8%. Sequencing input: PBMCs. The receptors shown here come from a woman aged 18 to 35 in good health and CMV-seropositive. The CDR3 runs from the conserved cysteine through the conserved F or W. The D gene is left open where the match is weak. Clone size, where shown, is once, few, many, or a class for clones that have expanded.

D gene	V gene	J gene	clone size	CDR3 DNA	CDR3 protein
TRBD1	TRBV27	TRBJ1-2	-	TGTGCCAGCAGTTTTACAGGGGGCGGCTACACCTTC	CASSFTGGGYTF
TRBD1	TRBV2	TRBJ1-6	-	TGTGCCAGCAGGCCCGGACAGGGGTATTCACCCCTCCACTTT	CASRPGQGYSPLHF
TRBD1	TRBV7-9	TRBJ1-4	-	TGTGCCAGCAGCCGACAGGGGGCAACTAATGAAAAACTGTTTTTT	CASSRQGATNEKLFF
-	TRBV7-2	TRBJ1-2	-	TGTGCCAGCAGCTTAGTATCAGGGTCCGGCTACACCTTC	CASSLVSGSGYTF
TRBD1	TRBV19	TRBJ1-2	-	TGTGCCAGTAGTCCGAGGGACAGATATGGCTACACCTTC	CASSPRDRYGYTF
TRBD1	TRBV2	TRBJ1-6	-	TGTGCCAGCAGTGGGGACAGGGGAGGTAATTCACCCCTCCACTTT	CASSGDRGGNSPLHF
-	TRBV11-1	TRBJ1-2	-	TGTGCCAGCAGTGATCGGGACTCGGGCTACACCTTC	CASSDRDSGYTF
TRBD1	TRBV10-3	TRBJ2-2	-	TGTGCCATCAGTGTAACAGGGGGATCCGGGGAGCTGTTTTTT	CAISVTGGSGELFF
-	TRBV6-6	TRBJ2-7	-	TGTGCCAGCAGTCGGGACATAGGTGGCTACGAGCAGTACTTC	CASSRDIGGYEQYF
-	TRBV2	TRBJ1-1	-	TGTGCCAGCAGGGGGGGGATTGAAGCTTTCTTT	CASRGGIEAFF
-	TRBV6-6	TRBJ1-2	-	TGTGCCAGCAGTTCCAGCGTCTATGGCTACACCTTC	CASSSSVYGYTF
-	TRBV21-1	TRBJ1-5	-	TGTGCCAGCAGCGGAGCAGCCCGGTCCAATCAGCCCCAGCATTTT	CASSGAARSNQPQHF
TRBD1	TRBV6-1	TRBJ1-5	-	TGTGCCAGCAGTGAGGACAGGGTTCAGCCCCAGCATTTT	CASSEDRVQPQHF
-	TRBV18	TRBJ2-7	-	TGTGCCAGCTCACCCCTCCAGGGGGGTTTCGAGCAGTACTTC	CASSPLQGGFEQYF
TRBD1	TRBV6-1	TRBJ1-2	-	TGTGCCAGCGAGGGACAGGGTGACACTACGTATGGCTACACCTTC	CASEGQGDTTYGYTF
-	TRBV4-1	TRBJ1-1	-	TGCGCCAGCAGCCAGGTTTCGCCCGGGTCCTCCACTGAAGCTTTCTTT	CASSQVSPGSSTEAFF
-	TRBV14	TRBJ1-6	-	TGTGCCAGCAGCCAATCTGACCGCATGGCGGGCGCCCTCCACTTT	CASSQSDRMAGALHF
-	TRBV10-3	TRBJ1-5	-	TGTGCCATCAGTGAGACGGCAGGGGTCCCTCAGCCCCAGCATTTT	CAISETAGVPQPQHF
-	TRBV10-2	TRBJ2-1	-	TGCGCCAGCAGTGAAAGGGAGGTGTACAATGAGCAGTTCTTC	CASSEREVYNEQFF
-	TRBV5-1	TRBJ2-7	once	TGCGCCAGCAGCTCAAGGGACACTTACGAGCAGTACTTC	CASSSRDTYEQYF
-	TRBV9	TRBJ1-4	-	TGTGCCAGCAGCGCACAGGGTTTTGTTGGGGCAACTAATGAAAAACTGTTTTTT	CASSAQGFVGATNEKLFF
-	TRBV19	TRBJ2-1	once	TGTGCCAGTAGTAAACAGGGATTCGATGAGCAGTTCTTC	CASSKQGFDEQFF
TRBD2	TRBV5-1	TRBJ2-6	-	TGCGCCAGCAGCTTGGGACTAGCGGGAAGCCCTGGGGCCAACGTCCTGACTTTC	CASSLGLAGSPGANVLTF
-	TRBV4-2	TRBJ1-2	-	TGTGCCAGCAGCCAACAAACGACGGGGGGCTATGGCTACACCTTC	CASSQQTTGGYGYTF
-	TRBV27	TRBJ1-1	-	TGTGCCAGCAGGGGAATGACCGAGGGAAACACTGAAGCTTTCTTT	CASRGMTEGNTEAFF
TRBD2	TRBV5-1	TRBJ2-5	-	TGCGCCAGCAGCTTGACGGGGGGGCTGGGAGAGACCCAGTACTTC	CASSLTGGLGETQYF
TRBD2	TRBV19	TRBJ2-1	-	TGTGCCAGTAGCAGAAGACCCGGGACTAGCGGGGGGACCTACAATGAGCAGTTCTTC	CASSRRPGTSGGTYNEQFF
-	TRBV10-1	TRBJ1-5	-	TGCGCCACCAAGCGCTCACGGAGGGAGCCCCAGCATTTT	CATKRSRREPQHF
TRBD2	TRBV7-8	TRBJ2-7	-	TGTGCCAGCAGCTTATTCAGGAGCGGGACCTCCTACGAGCAGTACTTC	CASSLFRSGTSYEQYF
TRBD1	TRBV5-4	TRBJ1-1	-	TGTGCCAGCAGCTTCATAACGGACAGGTACACTGAAGCTTTCTTT	CASSFITDRYTEAFF
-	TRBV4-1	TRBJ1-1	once	TGCGCCAGCAGCCTGACGGGTTTGGAAGCTTTCTTT	CASSLTGLEAFF
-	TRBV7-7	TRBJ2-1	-	TGTGCCAGCAGCCCTAGTGCGGCGGGCGAGCAGTTCTTC	CASSPSAAGEQFF
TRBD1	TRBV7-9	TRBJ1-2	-	TGTGCCAGCAGCTTACCCTGGGACAGGGCATTTGCGGGAGGCTACACCTTC	CASSLPWDRAFAGGYTF
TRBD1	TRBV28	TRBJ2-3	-	TGTGCCAGCAGTTTCTCCGGGACAGGTCGAGATACGCAGTATTTT	CASSFSGTGRDTQYF
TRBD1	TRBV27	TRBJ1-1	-	TGTGCCAGCAAACCGTCCGGACAGGTGAACACTGAAGCTTTCTTT	CASKPSGQVNTEAFF
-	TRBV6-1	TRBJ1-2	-	TGTGCCAGCAGTGAAACAGGCGACGGGCACTATGGCTACACCTTC	CASSETGDGHYGYTF
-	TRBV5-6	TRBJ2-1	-	TGTGCCAGCAGCTTGGATCCACCGGAGCCTTACAATGAGCAGTTCTTC	CASSLDPPEPYNEQFF
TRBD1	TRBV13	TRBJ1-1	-	TGTGCCAGCAGCTGGCAGGGGGTCACTGAAGCTTTCTTT	CASSWQGVTEAFF
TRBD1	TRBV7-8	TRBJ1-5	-	TGTGCCAGCAGCGGCCGGGACAGAACCAATCAGCCCCAGCATTTT	CASSGRDRTNQPQHF
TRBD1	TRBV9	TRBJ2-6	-	TGTGCCAGCGGAACAGGGGTAGGGGCCAACGTCCTGACTTTC	CASGTGVGANVLTF